Presented here are 26 T cell receptor beta chains from one specimen sequenced in a study of cytomegalovirus exposure and HLA in healthy donors. Profiling relied on immunoSEQ multiplex PCR, and the TCRdb table lists in-frame clones only, not all of them. The table records approximately 160,000 clones, around 82% of them present only once. Specimen: PBMCs. The receptors come from a man in his thirties or forties in good health and CMV-seropositive.

The chain employs TRBV6-6 and TRBJ1-1, with D maybe TRBD1 (6 bases). Per the germline V gene, CDR1 is MNHNY and CDR2 is SVGAGI (reference sequence). Trimming removed 5 bases from V and 2 bases from J, with 12 bases in between. This CDR3 has 14 residues. The CDR3 DNA is TGTGCCAGCAGTACCGGGGGGGCTAACACTGAAGCTTTCTTT. Translating gives CASSTGGANTEAFF.

Note on this clone: The same CDR3 arises from other DNA sequences in this sample as well. The chain employs TRBV28 and TRBJ1-5; D uncertain. Germline CDR1 MDHEN, CDR2 SYDVKM. The CDR3 is made up of 15 amino acids. Trimming took off 3 bases at V and 1 base at J, with 10 bases between the two ends. The DNA for the CDR3 is TGTGCCAGCAGTTTTGGGCAGGTGAGCAATCAGCCCCAGCATTTT. Translating it yields CASSFGQVSNQPQHF.

This chain joins TRBV5-6 and TRBJ1-2; 8 bases are a match to TRBD1. CDR3 size: 15 residues. Germline-derived CDR1 and CDR2 are SGHDT and YYEEEE. Germline trimming cut 4 bases from V and 3 bases from J; bases unmatched to any gene: 8. The CDR3 loop reads CASSGDQGAYYGYTF. CDR3 nucleotides: TGTGCCAGCAGCGGGGATCAGGGGGCCTACTATGGCTACACCTTC. Full variable domain (rest looked up from reference TRBV5-6 and TRBJ1-2): DAGVTQSPTHLIKTRGQQVTLRCSPKSGHDTVSWYQQALGQGPQFIFQYYEEEERQRGNFPDRFSGHQFPNYSSELNVNALLLGDSALYLCASSGDQGAYYGYTFGSGTRLTVV.

V and J are TRBV6-5 and TRBJ2-4, with 7 positions matching TRBD1. Germline CDR1 is MNHEY and CDR2 is SVGAGI. With V trimmed by 6 bases and J by 6 bases, 8 bases remained unmatched. The CDR3 totals 14 residues. CDR3 DNA sequence: TGTGCCAGCAGCTTGGACAGGACATCAAACATTCAGTACTTC. It is translated as CASSLDRTSNIQYF.

This chain links TRBV5-6 with TRBJ1-1; D is unresolved. This CDR3 is 12 amino acids long. Trimming removed 1 base from V and 5 bases from J, with 6 bases in between. In germline, CDR1 is SGHDT, CDR2 YYEEEE. The CDR3 spells CASSLSQTEAFF. Written as DNA, the CDR3 is TGTGCCAGCAGCTTGAGTCAGACTGAAGCTTTCTTT.

The CDR3 nucleotides are TGTGCCAGCAGTAGCGGGGTAGAGACCCAGTACTTC. It yields the protein CASSSGVETQYF. This sequence joins TRBV5-4 and TRBJ2-5; 8 nucleotides line up with TRBD2. The CDR3 length is 12 residues. V lost 5 bases and J lost 4; bases outside the gene matches: 1. CDR1 and CDR2 (germline): SGHNT, YYREEE (reference sequence).

The CDR3 reads CASSLWFGAYEQYF. The CDR3 DNA follows: TGTGCCAGCAGCTTATGGTTCGGGGCCTACGAGCAGTACTTC. The rearrangement links TRBV11-3 to TRBJ2-7; D perhaps matches TRBD2 (5 bases). Germline loops: CDR1 SGHNT, CDR2 YENEEA. The V end was cut by 2 bases, the J end by 2 bases, with 10 bases between. The CDR3 is made up of 14 amino acids.

V gene TRBV5-3 combines with J gene TRBJ1-3, with 8 bases that match TRBD1. TRBV5-3 has ORF status, its function being uncertain. The CDR3 spans 19 residues. J was trimmed by 0 bases and V by 4 bases; bases with no gene match: 15. CDR3 sequence reads: CARSLPRHDRGSSGNTIYF. In DNA, the CDR3 is TGTGCCAGAAGCCTACCCCGACACGACAGGGGCAGCTCTGGAAACACCATATATTTT.

This chain uses TRBV6-5 with TRBJ2-3; 9 bases match TRBD2. The V segment lost 4 bases and the J segment 1 base; nucleotides outside the gene matches: 6. The CDR3 spans 16 residues. Per germline, CDR1 MNHEY and CDR2 SVGAGI. In nucleotides, the CDR3 is TGTGCCAGCAGTTTAACTTCTAGCGGGGGCACAGATACGCAGTATTTT. It specifies CASSLTSSGGTDTQYF.

This chain uses TRBV5-1 with TRBJ1-1, with TRBD1 matching 10 bases. The CDR3 totals 15 residues. V gave up 5 bases and J gave up 5 bases; unmatched junction bases: 9. Germline-derived CDR1 and CDR2 are SGHRS and YFSETQ. The CDR3 bases are TGCGCCAGCAGAGGACAGGGGGAGGTCTCAACTGAAGCTTTCTTT. Translation gives CASRGQGEVSTEAFF.

This clone showed up just once. The chain employs TRBV5-8 and TRBJ1-2, with D unclear. This CDR3 is 13 amino acids long. Trimming removed 4 bases from V and 1 base from J, with 8 bases in between. CDR1 SGHTS and CDR2 YDEGEE come from the germline V gene. CDR3: CASSGEDNYGYTF. The DNA of the CDR3 is TGTGCCAGCAGCGGGGAGGATAACTATGGCTACACCTTC.

The V and J genes are TRBV11-3 and TRBJ1-1; D may be TRBD1 (5 bases). With 0 bases removed from V and 11 bases from J, the gap between germline ends came to 13 bases. Per the germline V gene, CDR1 is SGHNT and CDR2 is YENEEA. The CDR3 totals 13 residues. The CDR3 sequence: CASSLDHRGDAFF. The CDR3 region has the DNA TGTGCCAGCAGCTTAGATCATCGGGGGGATGCTTTCTTT.

The chain uses TRBV28 and TRBJ1-4; weak D call: TRBD1 (5 bases). Germline V CDR1 and CDR2: MDHEN, SYDVKM. CDR3 length: 13 amino acids. V shed 5 bases and J shed 4 bases, with 8 bases lying between them. The CDR3 here is CASSAGFNEKLFF. CDR3 bases: TGTGCCAGCAGTGCAGGGTTTAATGAAAAACTGTTTTTT.

This clone was seen a few times. This sequence joins TRBV9 and TRBJ1-2; TRBD1 aligns across 8 bases. CDR3 length: 16 amino acids. The germline V gene has CDR1 SGDLS and CDR2 YYNGEE. V gave up 0 bases and J gave up 2 bases; unmatched junction bases: 6. CDR3 region: CASSVGGGQDNYGYTF. CDR3 nucleotide sequence: TGTGCCAGCAGCGTAGGCGGGGGACAGGACAACTATGGCTACACCTTC.

The chain is built from TRBV9 and TRBJ2-7; 8 positions agree with TRBD2. This CDR3 comprises 15 residues. The V and J ends lost 3 bases and 4 bases, in that order; junction bases with no gene match: 9. Germline CDR1 and CDR2: SGDLS and YYNGEE. The CDR3 coding sequence is TGTGCCAGCAGCGCTACGCCGGGACTAGGATACGAGCAGTACTTC. Its protein product is CASSATPGLGYEQYF.

J is TRBJ2-1 and V is TRBV7-3, with 11 nucleotides matching TRBD2. CDR1 and CDR2 (germline): SGHTA, FQGTGA. V gave up 1 base and J gave up 7 bases; unmatched junction bases: 6. This CDR3 comprises 16 residues. CDR3 region: CASSLRSPSGRNEQFF. In DNA, the CDR3 is TGTGCCAGCAGCTTAAGGTCTCCTAGCGGGAGGAATGAGCAGTTCTTC.

V gene TRBV5-1 combines with J gene TRBJ1-5; D is uncertain. This CDR3 spans 16 amino acids. Germline CDR1 and CDR2: SGHRS and YFSETQ. V was trimmed by 2 bases and J by 2 bases, leaving 14 bases between them. The CDR3 here is CASSLGTTAGNQPQHF. The CDR3 DNA reads TGCGCCAGCAGCTTAGGTACTACGGCCGGCAATCAGCCCCAGCATTTT.

This clone has only one observation. The chain joins TRBV25-1 to TRBJ2-5; tentatively, D is TRBD2 (6 bases). Germline loops: CDR1 MGHDK, CDR2 SYGVNS. V was cut by 3 bases and J by 0 bases, with 8 bases left in between. The CDR3 has 14 amino acids. CDR3 sequence: CASSDRDYQETQYF. The CDR3 region has the DNA TGTGCCAGCAGTGATCGGGACTACCAAGAGACCCAGTACTTC.

This clone was observed a handful of times. V gene TRBV2 combines with J gene TRBJ2-7, with no clear D. CDR3 length equals 13 residues. V was trimmed by 3 bases and J by 0 bases, leaving 6 bases between them. Germline V gives CDR1 SNHLY, CDR2 FYNNEI. The CDR3 loop reads CASSDLSSYEQYF. The CDR3 region has the DNA TGTGCCAGCAGTGATTTATCCTCCTACGAGCAGTACTTC.

CDR3 coding DNA: TGTGCCAGCAGCCCTACAGGGGGCGGTACCGGGGAGCTGTTTTTT. Translated, it gives CASSPTGGGTGELFF. The chain employs TRBV7-3 and TRBJ2-2; 9 nucleotides agree with TRBD1. The germline gives CDR1 SGHTA, CDR2 FQGTGA. This CDR3 is built from 15 residues. V shed 5 bases, J shed 5 bases, and the junction held 6 bases outside the gene matches.

The chain recombines TRBV5-1 with TRBJ2-5, with 9 bases that match TRBD1. Germline V gene data show CDR1 as SGHRS and CDR2 as YFSETQ. V gave up 0 bases and J gave up 5 bases; unmatched junction bases: 5. The CDR3 consists of 15 residues. CDR3 sequence reads: CASSLARDRGETQYF. CDR3 bases: TGCGCCAGCAGCTTGGCCCGCGACAGGGGGGAGACCCAGTACTTC.

This chain links TRBV7-8 with TRBJ2-2; maybe TRBD2 (7 bases). The CDR3 length is 16 residues. Trimming left V 1 base short and J 5 bases short, with 14 bases between. Germline V gene sequence: CDR1 SGHVS, CDR2 FQNEAQ. CDR3 sequence (DNA): TGTGCCAGCAGCTTAGGAACGGGGGGCGAGACCGGGGAGCTGTTTTTT. It translates to CASSLGTGGETGELFF.

The DNA of the CDR3 is TGTGCCAGCACCAACGGACAGGCTGGTTTCTACGAGCAGTACTTC. Its translation: CASTNGQAGFYEQYF. This chain joins TRBV5-6 and TRBJ2-7, with 7 bases aligning to TRBD1. With 6 bases clipped from V and 3 bases from J, the junction kept 12 bases outside the gene matches. The CDR3 has 15 residues. Germline CDR1 reads SGHDT; CDR2 reads YYEEEE.

In this sample, this clone turned up a few times. This chain connects TRBV28 to TRBJ1-1; D call uncertain. Germline CDR1 reads MDHEN; CDR2 reads SYDVKM. The ends were cut back, 3 bases at V and 11 bases at J, with 10 bases in the middle. CDR3 length: 11 amino acids. In DNA form, the CDR3 reads TGTGCCAGCAGTTTCAACGGAGAGGCTTTCTTT. It is translated as CASSFNGEAFF.

This chain uses TRBV27 with TRBJ1-2; a weak D match, TRBD1 (5 bases). Germline CDR1 is MNHEY and CDR2 is SMNVEV (reference sequence). The CDR3 extends over 16 amino acids. Trimming cost V 0 bases and J 4 bases, with 15 bases left between them. CDR3 bases: TGTGCCAGCAGTTTATCGACCAGGGAACACCCCTATGGCTACACCTTC. Translation gives CASSLSTREHPYGYTF.

This chain connects TRBV5-1 to TRBJ2-2; 8 bases line up with TRBD1. V shed 4 bases, J shed 4 bases, and the junction held 3 bases outside the gene matches. The CDR3 runs 14 residues. Germline CDR1 is SGHRS and CDR2 is YFSETQ. The CDR3 spells CASSVDRGTGELFF. CDR3 in DNA: TGCGCCAGCAGCGTTGACAGGGGCACCGGGGAGCTGTTTTTT.